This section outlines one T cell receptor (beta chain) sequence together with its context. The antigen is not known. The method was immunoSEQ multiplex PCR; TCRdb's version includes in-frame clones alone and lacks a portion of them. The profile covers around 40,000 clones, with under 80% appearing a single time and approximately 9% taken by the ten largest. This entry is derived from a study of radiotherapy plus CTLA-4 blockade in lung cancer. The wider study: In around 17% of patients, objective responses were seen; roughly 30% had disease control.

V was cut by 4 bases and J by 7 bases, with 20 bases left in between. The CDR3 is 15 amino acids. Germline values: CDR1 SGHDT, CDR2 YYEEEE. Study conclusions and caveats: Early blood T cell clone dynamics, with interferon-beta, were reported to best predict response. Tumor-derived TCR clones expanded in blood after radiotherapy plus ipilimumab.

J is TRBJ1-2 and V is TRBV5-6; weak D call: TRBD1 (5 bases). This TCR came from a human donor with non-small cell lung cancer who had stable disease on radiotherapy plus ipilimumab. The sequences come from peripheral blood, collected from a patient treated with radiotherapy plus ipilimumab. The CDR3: CASSHPGERGSGYTF. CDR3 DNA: TGTGCCAGCAGCCACCCGGGAGAAAGGGGCTCTGGCTACACCTTC. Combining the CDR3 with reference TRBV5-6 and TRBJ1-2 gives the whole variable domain DAGVTQSPTHLIKTRGQQVTLRCSPKSGHDTVSWYQQALGQGPQFIFQYYEEEERQRGNFPDRFSGHQFPNYSSELNVNALLLGDSALYLCASSHPGERGSGYTFGSGTRLTVV.